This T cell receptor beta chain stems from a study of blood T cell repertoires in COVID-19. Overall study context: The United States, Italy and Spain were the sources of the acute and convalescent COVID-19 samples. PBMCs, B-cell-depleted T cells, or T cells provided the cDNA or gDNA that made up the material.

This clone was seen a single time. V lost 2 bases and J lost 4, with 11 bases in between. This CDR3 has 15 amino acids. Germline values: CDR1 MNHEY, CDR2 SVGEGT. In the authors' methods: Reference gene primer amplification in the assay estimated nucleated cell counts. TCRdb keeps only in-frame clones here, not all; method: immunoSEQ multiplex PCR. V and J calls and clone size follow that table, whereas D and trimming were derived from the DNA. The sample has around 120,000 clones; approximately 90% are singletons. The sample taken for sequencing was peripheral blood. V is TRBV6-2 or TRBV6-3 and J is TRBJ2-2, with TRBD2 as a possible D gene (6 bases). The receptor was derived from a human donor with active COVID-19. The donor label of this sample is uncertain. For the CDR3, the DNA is TGTGCCAGCAGTTACCGGCAGGGAGGCACCGGGGAGCTGTTTTTT. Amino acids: CASSYRQGGTGELFF.